This T cell receptor (beta chain) was identified in a study of shared clonotypes between healthy human individuals. This CDR3 comprises 15 residues. V lost 2 bases and J lost 4; bases outside the gene matches: 4. The germline CDR1 and CDR2 sequences are ENHRY and SYGVKD. Libraries were prepared by immunoSEQ multiplex PCR; TCRdb keeps only in-frame clonotypes and omits some of them. The sample yields about 2,500,000 clones, more than 90% seen once. The V call is TRBV10-3, the J call TRBJ1-4; TRBD1 agrees at 7 bases. Sequencing used naive CD4+ T cells sorted from blood. Noted subset: CD45RA+ positively selected. The receptor was isolated from a man younger than 35 in good health. In DNA, the CDR3 is TGTGCCATCAGTGAGCTGGGACAGCTTAATGAAAAACTGTTTTTT. Its translation: CAISELGQLNEKLFF.